Reported below is one T cell receptor beta chain. The antigen is undetermined. The sample is drawn from a study of shared clonotypes between healthy human individuals. Study results and caveats: Blood was the sole source, and tissue repertoires probably differ. Few donors restricted represented genetic and exposure-history diversity.

The CDR3 runs 14 residues. Trimming pared 2 bases from V and 6 bases from J, leaving 17 bases between. Germline V gene sequence: CDR1 GTSNPN, CDR2 SVGIG (reference sequence). The authors split each subset's genomic DNA evenly across several immunoSEQ plates. When replicate PCRs were run on sorted subsets, they used around 200 ng DNA, some 29,000 T cell genomes. Clones were sequenced by immunoSEQ multiplex PCR, and TCRdb holds only the in-frame ones, with some missing. The table lists roughly 1,000,000 clones, around 78% of them singletons. The chain employs TRBV30 and TRBJ2-7, with D perhaps TRBD1 (5 bases). The TCR sequence derives from a man aged 18-30 years in good health. Some clones in this sample may be carry-over from other donors' samples. Specimen: memory CD4+ T cells from PBMCs. Subset described: CD45RA-negative fraction. CDR3 DNA: TGTGCCTGGAGTAACAGCAAAAGGGGTCTCGAGCAGTACTTC. This codes for CAWSNSKRGLEQYF.